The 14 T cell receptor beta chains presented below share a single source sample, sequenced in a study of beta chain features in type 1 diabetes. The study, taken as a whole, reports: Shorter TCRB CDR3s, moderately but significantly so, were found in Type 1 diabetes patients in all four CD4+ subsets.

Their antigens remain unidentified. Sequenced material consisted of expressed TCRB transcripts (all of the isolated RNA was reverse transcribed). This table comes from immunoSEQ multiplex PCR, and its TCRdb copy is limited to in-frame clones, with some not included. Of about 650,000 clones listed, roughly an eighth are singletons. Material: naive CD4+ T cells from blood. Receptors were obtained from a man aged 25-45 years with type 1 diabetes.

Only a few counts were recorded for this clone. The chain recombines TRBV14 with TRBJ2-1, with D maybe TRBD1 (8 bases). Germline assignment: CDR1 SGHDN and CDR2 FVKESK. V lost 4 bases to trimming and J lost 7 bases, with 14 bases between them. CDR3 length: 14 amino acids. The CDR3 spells CASSLGQGGNEQFF. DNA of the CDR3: TGTGCCAGCAGCCTCGGACAGGGAGGGAATGAGCAGTTCTTC.

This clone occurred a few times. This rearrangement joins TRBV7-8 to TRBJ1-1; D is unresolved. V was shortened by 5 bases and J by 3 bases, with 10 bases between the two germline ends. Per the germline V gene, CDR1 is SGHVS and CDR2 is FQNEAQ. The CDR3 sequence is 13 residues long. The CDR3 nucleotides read TGTGCCAGCAGCAAGGTTTTGGACACTGAAGCTTTCTTT. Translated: CASSKVLDTEAFF.

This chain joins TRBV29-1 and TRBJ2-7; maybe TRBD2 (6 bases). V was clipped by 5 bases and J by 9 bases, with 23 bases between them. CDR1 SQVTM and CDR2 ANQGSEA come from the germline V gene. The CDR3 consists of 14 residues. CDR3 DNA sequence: TGCAGCGTTATGAGTCGGACGGACTACGAGATGCAGTACTTC. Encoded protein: CSVMSRTDYEMQYF.

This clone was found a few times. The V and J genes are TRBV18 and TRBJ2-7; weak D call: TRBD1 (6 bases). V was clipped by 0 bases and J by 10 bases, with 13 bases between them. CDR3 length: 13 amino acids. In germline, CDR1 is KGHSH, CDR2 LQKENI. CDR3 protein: CASSPPTTGHQYF. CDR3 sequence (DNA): TGTGCCAGCTCACCACCAACGACAGGACACCAGTACTTC.

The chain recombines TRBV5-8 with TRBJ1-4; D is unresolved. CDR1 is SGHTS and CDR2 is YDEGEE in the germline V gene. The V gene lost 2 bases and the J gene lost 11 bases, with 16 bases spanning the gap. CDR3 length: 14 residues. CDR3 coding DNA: TGTGCCAGCAGCTTCCGCCAAAACGACGGCAAACTGTTTTTT. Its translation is CASSFRQNDGKLFF.

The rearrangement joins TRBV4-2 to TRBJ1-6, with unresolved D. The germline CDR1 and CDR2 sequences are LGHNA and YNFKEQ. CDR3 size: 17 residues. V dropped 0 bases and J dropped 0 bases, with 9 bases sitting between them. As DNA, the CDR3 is TGTGCCAGCAGCCAAGATCCCCAGAGCTCCTATAATTCACCCCTCCACTTT. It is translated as CASSQDPQSSYNSPLHF.

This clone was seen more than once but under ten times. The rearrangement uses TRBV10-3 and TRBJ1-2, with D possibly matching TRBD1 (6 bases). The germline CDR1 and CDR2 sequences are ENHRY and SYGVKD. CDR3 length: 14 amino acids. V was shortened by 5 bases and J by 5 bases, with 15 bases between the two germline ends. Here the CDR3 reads CAISREDSGYGYTF. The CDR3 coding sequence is TGTGCCATCAGTCGAGAGGACAGCGGATATGGCTACACCTTC.

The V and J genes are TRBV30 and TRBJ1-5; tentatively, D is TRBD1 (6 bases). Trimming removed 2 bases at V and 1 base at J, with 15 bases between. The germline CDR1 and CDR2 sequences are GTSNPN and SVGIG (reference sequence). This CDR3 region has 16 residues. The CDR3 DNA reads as TGTGCCTGGAGTTCACTACAGGGCTTGAGCAATCAGCCCCAGCATTTT. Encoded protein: CAWSSLQGLSNQPQHF.

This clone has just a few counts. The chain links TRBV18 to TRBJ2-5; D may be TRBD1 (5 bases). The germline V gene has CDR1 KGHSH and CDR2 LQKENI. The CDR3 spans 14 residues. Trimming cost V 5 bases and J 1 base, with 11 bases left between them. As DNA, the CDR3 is TGTGCCAGCTCATCCACAGGTAGCCAAGAGACCCAGTACTTC. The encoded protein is CASSSTGSQETQYF. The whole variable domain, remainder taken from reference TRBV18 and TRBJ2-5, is NAGVMQNPRHLVRRRGQEARLRCSPMKGHSHVYWYRQLPEEGLKFMVYLQKENIIDESGMPKERFSAEFPKEGPSILRIQQVVRGDSAAYFCASSSTGSQETQYFGPGTRLLVL.

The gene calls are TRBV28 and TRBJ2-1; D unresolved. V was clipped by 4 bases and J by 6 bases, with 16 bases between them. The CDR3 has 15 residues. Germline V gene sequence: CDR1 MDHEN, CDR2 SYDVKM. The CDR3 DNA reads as TGTGCCAGCAGTTCTCCCGGGCGACGGGCCAATGAGCAGTTCTTC. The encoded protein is CASSSPGRRANEQFF.

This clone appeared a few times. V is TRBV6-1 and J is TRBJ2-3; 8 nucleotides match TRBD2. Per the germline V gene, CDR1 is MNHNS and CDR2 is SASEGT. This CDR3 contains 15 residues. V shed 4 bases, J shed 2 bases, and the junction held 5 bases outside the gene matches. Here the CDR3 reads CASSGIAGFTDTQYF. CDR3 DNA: TGTGCCAGCAGTGGAATAGCGGGGTTCACAGATACGCAGTATTTT.

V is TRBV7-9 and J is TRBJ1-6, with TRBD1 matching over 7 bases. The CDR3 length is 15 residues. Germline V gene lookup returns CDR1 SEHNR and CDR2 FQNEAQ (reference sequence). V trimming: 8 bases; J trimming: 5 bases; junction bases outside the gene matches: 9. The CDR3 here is CASGNRGSNNSPLHF. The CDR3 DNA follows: TGTGCCAGCGGAAACAGGGGCAGTAATAATTCACCCCTCCACTTT.

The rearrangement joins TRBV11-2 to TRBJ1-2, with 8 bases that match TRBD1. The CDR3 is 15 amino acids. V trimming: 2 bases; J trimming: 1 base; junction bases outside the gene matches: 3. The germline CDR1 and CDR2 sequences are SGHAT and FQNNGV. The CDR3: CASSLSTGDNYGYTF. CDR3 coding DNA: TGTGCCAGCAGCTTATCGACAGGGGATAACTATGGCTACACCTTC.

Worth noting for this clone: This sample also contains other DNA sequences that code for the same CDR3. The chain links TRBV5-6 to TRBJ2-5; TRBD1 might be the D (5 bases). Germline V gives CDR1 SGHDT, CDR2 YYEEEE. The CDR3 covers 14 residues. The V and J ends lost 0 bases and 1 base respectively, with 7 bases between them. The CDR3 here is CASSLGQPQETQYF. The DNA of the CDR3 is TGTGCCAGCAGCTTGGGACAGCCCCAAGAGACCCAGTACTTC.